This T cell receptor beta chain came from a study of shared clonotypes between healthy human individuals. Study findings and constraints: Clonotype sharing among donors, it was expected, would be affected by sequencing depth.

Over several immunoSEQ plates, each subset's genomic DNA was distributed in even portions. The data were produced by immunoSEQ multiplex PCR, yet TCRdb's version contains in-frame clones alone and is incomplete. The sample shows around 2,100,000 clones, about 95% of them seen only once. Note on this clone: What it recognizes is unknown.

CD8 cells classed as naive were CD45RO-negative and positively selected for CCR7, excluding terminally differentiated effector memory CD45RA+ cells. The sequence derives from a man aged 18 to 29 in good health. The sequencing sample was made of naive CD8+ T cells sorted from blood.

The CDR3 sequence: CSVTVGPRHETQYF. The CDR3 DNA is TGCAGCGTTACGGTAGGGCCACGCCACGAGACCCAGTACTTC. The V call is TRBV29-1, the J call TRBJ2-5; D not certain. Trimming removed 5 bases at V and 5 bases at J, with 18 bases between. Looked up from germline, CDR1 is SQVTM and CDR2 is ANQGSEA. CDR3 length: 14 residues.